Each of the 15 T cell receptor beta chains below was sequenced from the same sample in a study of T cell clonality in common variable immunodeficiency. Regarding the study as a whole: Common variable immunodeficiency TCR beta sequences reportedly had fewer deletions and N-nucleotide insertions.

Data came from immunoSEQ multiplex PCR; TCRdb stores just in-frame clones and leaves some out. This record lists around 33,000 clones, none seen once only, and the top ten clones contain 25% to 30%. Their specific antigens are unknown. The sequenced sample consisted of peripheral blood mononuclear cells. Receptor source: a human donor with common variable immunodeficiency.

This clone was observed many times. The CDR3 is CASSNGQGGETQYF. Partial CDR3 DNA: TGTGCCAGTAGTAACGGACAGGGAGGAGAGACC. The J gene is TRBJ2-5, the V gene TRBV19, with TRBD1 matching over 8 bases. The read ends 3 residues before the CDR3 terminus; that terminus is restored from the germline J gene. The V gene's germline CDR1 is LNHDA and CDR2 SQIVND (reference sequence). CDR3 length: 14 residues. V was clipped by 4 bases and J by 4 bases; unmatched bases: 5.

This clone was found a few times. The read comes to an end 3 residues before the CDR3 does, leaving the germline J gene to fill in the end. The sample contains more than one DNA sequence encoding this CDR3. This sequence joins TRBV30 and TRBJ1-5; weak D call: TRBD1 (5 bases). V was pared by 2 bases and J by 4 bases, with 12 bases between. This CDR3 contains 14 residues. CDR1 GTSNPN and CDR2 SVGIG come from the germline V gene (reference sequence). The part of the CDR3 DNA that was read is TGTGCCTGGAGTTCGGGGGTAGGAAATCAGCCC. Translating it yields CAWSSGVGNQP. The CDR3 reads in full as CAWSSGVGNQPQHF.

This clone was picked up a small number of times. The CDR3 end is not reached by the read, which stops 3 residues before it; the germline J gene fills it in. The chain recombines TRBV6-2 or TRBV6-3 with TRBJ1-5, with 11 bases matching TRBD1. V lost 3 bases and J lost 3; bases outside the gene matches: 7. The CDR3 covers 17 residues. The germline V gene encodes CDR1 MNHEY and CDR2 SVGEGT. The CDR3 loop is CASSYSRTGGPNQPQHF. The sequenced part of the CDR3 DNA is TGTGCCAGCAGTTATTCCCGGACAGGGGGCCCCAATCAGCCC.

Comments on this clone: Sequencing ends 3 residues short of the CDR3 end; the germline J gene provides the rest. The rearrangement links TRBV6-2 or TRBV6-3 to TRBJ2-5; tentatively, D is TRBD1 (6 bases). The CDR3 covers 15 residues. V lost 6 bases to trimming and J lost 4 bases, with 18 bases between them. Per germline, CDR1 MNHEY and CDR2 SVGEGT. CDR3 amino acids: CASSLTGWVGETQYF. The CDR3 DNA, read in part, is TGTGCCAGCAGCCTCACAGGGTGGGTCGGAGAGACC.

In the case of this clone: The sequenced fragment ends 3 residues before the CDR3 boundary, so the rest is inferred from the germline J gene. This chain connects TRBV30 to TRBJ1-3; 7 bases align to TRBD1. Trimming took 7 bases from V and 2 from J; bases not matched to a gene: 11. Germline V gene sequence: CDR1 GTSNPN, CDR2 SVGIG (reference sequence). The CDR3 spans 15 residues. CDR3 amino acids: CAYRWQGVAGNTIYF. The CDR3 DNA, read in part, is TGTGCCTACCGGTGGCAGGGGGTCGCTGGAAACACC. Full variable domain (rest looked up from reference TRBV30 and TRBJ1-3): SQTIHQWPATLVQPVGSPLSLECTVEGTSNPNLYWYRQAAGRGLQLLFYSVGIGQISSEVPQNLSASRPQDRQFILSSKKLLLSDSGFYLCAYRWQGVAGNTIYFGEGSWLTVV.

This clone has ten or more counts. Read coverage stops 3 residues before the CDR3 terminus; the germline J gene supplies the remainder. The chain is built from TRBV20-1 and TRBJ1-1; a possible D gene is TRBD1 (5 bases). Germline V gives CDR1 DFQATT, CDR2 SNEGSKA (reference sequence). Between the trimmed V and J ends, which lost 2 bases and 5 bases, there was a span of 21 bases. This CDR3 contains 16 residues. The CDR3 bases that were read are TGCAGTGCTAGACTAAGGGCCGGGCGGGGGTCGACTGAA. Protein: CSARLRAGRGSTE. The CDR3, in full, reads CSARLRAGRGSTEAFF.

This clone came up many times. The read is 3 residues too short to cover the CDR3 end, so that end is filled in from the germline J gene. The chain employs TRBV5-1 and TRBJ2-2; 12 bases line up with TRBD1. The V segment lost 4 bases and the J segment 4 bases; nucleotides outside the gene matches: 8. The CDR3 sequence is 17 residues long. Germline assignment: CDR1 SGHRS and CDR2 YFSETQ. Partial CDR3 DNA: TGCGCCAGCAGCGATCCCGGGACAGGGGGCCTCACCGGGGAG. It translates to CASSDPGTGGLTGE. The full-length CDR3 reads as CASSDPGTGGLTGELFF.

This clone occurred a few times. Read sequence stops 3 residues before the CDR3 end, and the germline J gene provides the missing end. J is TRBJ2-1 and V is TRBV18; D call uncertain. The CDR3 runs to 12 residues. Trimming shortened V by 2 bases and J by 7 bases, and 6 bases separated the two germline ends. Germline V gives CDR1 KGHSH, CDR2 LQKENI. This chain's CDR3 is CASSPSLNEQFF. The covered CDR3 bases are TGTGCCAGCTCACCAAGTCTAAATGAG.

A remark on this clone: Read coverage stops 3 residues before the CDR3 terminus; the germline J gene supplies the remainder. V is TRBV2 and J is TRBJ2-1; 13 nucleotides match TRBD2. Losses at the gene ends were 8 bases for V and 7 bases for J; bases not matched to a gene: 11. From germline, CDR1 is SNHLY and CDR2 FYNNEI. CDR3 length: 16 amino acids. Partial CDR3 DNA: TGTGCCAGCTACGAACAGGGACTAGCGGGACAGAATGAG. This sequence encodes CASYEQGLAGQNE. The whole CDR3 reads CASYEQGLAGQNEQFF.

This clone was seen many times. The read ends 3 residues shy of where the CDR3 ends; the end is completed using the germline J gene. This chain connects TRBV20-1 to TRBJ2-5; TRBD2 matches 8 bases. Germline assignment: CDR1 DFQATT and CDR2 SNEGSKA (reference sequence). CDR3 length equals 17 residues. Trimming cost V 3 bases and J 3 bases; bases outside gene matches: 15. The sequenced CDR3 bases are TGCAGTGCTAGGATGCCATTCGCGGGAGGACCAGAAGAGACC. Its protein is CSARMPFAGGPEET. In full, the CDR3 is CSARMPFAGGPEETQYF.

In regard to this clone: The read falls 3 residues short of the CDR3 end, and the missing part is taken from the germline J gene. The chain links TRBV18 to TRBJ2-1; 10 bases are shared with TRBD2. This CDR3 spans 15 amino acids. Per the germline V gene, CDR1 is KGHSH and CDR2 is LQKENI. V shed 2 bases, J shed 5 bases, and the junction held 3 bases outside the gene matches. The covered CDR3 bases are TGTGCCAGCTCACCAGCTAGCGGGAGCCACAATGAG. This codes for CASSPASGSHNE. The complete CDR3 sequence is CASSPASGSHNEQFF.

This clone was observed many times. Sequencing ends 3 residues short of the CDR3 end; the germline J gene provides the rest. The chain links TRBV5-1 to TRBJ2-7; 14 positions agree with TRBD2. The CDR3 is 15 residues long. V lost 4 bases and J lost 5; bases outside the gene matches: 5. CDR1 SGHRS and CDR2 YFSETQ come from the germline V gene. CDR3 DNA (partial): TGCGCCAGCAGCGGGGGACTAGCGGGAGTAAACGAG. Translated: CASSGGLAGVNE. The CDR3 as a whole reads CASSGGLAGVNEQYF.

Notes on this clone: The sequenced fragment ends 3 residues before the CDR3 boundary, so the rest is inferred from the germline J gene. This chain uses TRBV30 with TRBJ2-1; 8 bases match TRBD1. CDR1 and CDR2 (germline): GTSNPN, SVGIG (reference sequence). This CDR3 is 16 amino acids long. Losses at the gene ends were 4 bases for V and 8 bases for J; bases not matched to a gene: 16. The chain's CDR3 is CAWKKAVRGLRDEQFF. CDR3 bases read: TGTGCCTGGAAGAAAGCGGTCAGGGGGCTACGGGATGAG.

This clone was observed a few times. The read finishes 3 residues shy of the CDR3 end, and the germline J gene is used to complete it. This chain connects TRBV6-2 or TRBV6-3 to TRBJ2-1; no clear D. There are 15 residues in the CDR3. With 3 bases removed from V and 0 bases from J, the gap between germline ends came to 9 bases. From germline, CDR1 is MNHEY and CDR2 SVGEGT. CDR3 DNA, as far as it was read: TGTGCCAGCAGTTATGGGCAAAGCTCCTACAATGAG. Translated: CASSYGQSSYNE. The complete CDR3 reads CASSYGQSSYNEQFF.

As to this clone: Sequencing ends 3 residues short of the CDR3 end; the germline J gene provides the rest. This rearrangement joins TRBV5-1 to TRBJ2-1, with D maybe TRBD2 (6 bases). The germline CDR1 and CDR2 sequences are SGHRS and YFSETQ. Trimming stripped 1 base from V and 4 bases from J, with 12 bases between. CDR3 length: 15 amino acids. CDR3 bases read: TGCGCCAGCAGCTTGTGGCGGGGCGTTTACAATGAG. Translated: CASSLWRGVYNE. The full CDR3 sequence reads CASSLWRGVYNEQFF.